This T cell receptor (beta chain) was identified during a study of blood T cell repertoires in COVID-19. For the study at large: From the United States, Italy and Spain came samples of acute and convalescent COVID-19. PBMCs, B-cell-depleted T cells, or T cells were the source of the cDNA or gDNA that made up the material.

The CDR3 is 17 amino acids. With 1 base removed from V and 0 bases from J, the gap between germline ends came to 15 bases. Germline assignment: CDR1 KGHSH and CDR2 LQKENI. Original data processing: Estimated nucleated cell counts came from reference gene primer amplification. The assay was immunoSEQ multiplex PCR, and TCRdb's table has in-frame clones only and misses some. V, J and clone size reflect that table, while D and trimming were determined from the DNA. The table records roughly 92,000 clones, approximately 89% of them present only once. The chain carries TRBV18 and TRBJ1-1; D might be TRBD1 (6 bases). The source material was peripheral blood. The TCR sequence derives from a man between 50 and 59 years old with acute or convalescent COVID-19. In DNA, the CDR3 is TGTGCCAGCTCACCACTGACCCCGGGACAAGTGAACACTGAAGCTTTCTTT. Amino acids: CASSPLTPGQVNTEAFF.